A selection of T cell receptor beta chains follows, all from one sample in a study of CD8 T cell repertoires and HIV-1 epitope variants. Sequencing used immunoSEQ multiplex PCR; TCRdb keeps in-frame clones, though not all of them. The sample lists 95,000 or so clones, roughly four fifths seen once, with roughly 24% in the top ten. The sequenced sample was uncultured baseline CD8+ T cells from peripheral blood mononuclear cells (PBMCs). Source of these receptors: a male donor with HIV. Each CDR3 is given with its conserved first and last residue. The D gene is left open where the match is weak. For some rows the clone size is stated as once, few or many, or as a class when expanded; others skip it.

>TRBV4-1|NA|NA|TRBJ2-7
CASSLQNVGANEQYF
TGCGCCAGCAGCCTCCAGAACGTGGGGGCGAACGAGCAGTACTTC
>TRBV2|TRBD2|NA|TRBJ2-1
CASSLSQLAGGDEQFF
TGTGCCAGCAGCCTCTCTCAGCTAGCGGGAGGAGATGAGCAGTTCTTC
>TRBV5-4|NA|NA|TRBJ1-5
CASSLFGGGNSNQPQHF
TGTGCCAGCAGCTTGTTTGGAGGCGGAAATAGCAATCAGCCCCAGCATTTT
>TRBV14|NA|NA|TRBJ1-2
CASSQDMGNYGYTF
TGTGCCAGCAGCCAAGATATGGGGAACTATGGCTACACCTTC
>TRBV28|NA|NA|TRBJ2-5
CASRVPGTQETQYF
TGTGCCAGCAGAGTTCCGGGAACCCAAGAGACCCAGTACTTC
>TRBV4-1|TRBD1|few|TRBJ2-7
CASSQDHRTGAKEQYF
TGCGCCAGCAGCCAAGATCATAGGACAGGGGCTAAAGAGCAGTACTTC
>TRBV4-3|NA|NA|TRBJ1-1
CASSQGTQNTEAFF
TGCGCCAGCAGCCAAGGTACCCAGAACACTGAAGCTTTCTTT
>TRBV6-5|TRBD1|NA|TRBJ1-5
CASSTGTGNNQPQHF
TGTGCCAGCAGTACCGGGACAGGGAACAATCAGCCCCAGCATTTT
>TRBV9|TRBD1|NA|TRBJ2-7
CASSVAPSPGQGGEQYF
TGTGCCAGCAGCGTAGCACCCTCTCCCGGACAGGGGGGCGAGCAGTACTTC
>TRBV7-8|TRBD1|NA|TRBJ1-1
CASSLATGTVNTEAFF
TGTGCCAGCAGCTTAGCGACCGGGACAGTGAACACTGAAGCTTTCTTT
>TRBV4-3|NA|NA|TRBJ1-2
CASSQERLVGGYGYTF
TGCGCCAGCAGCCAAGAGAGGTTAGTTGGAGGCTATGGCTACACCTTC
>TRBV29-1|NA|NA|TRBJ2-7
CSVPDGNYEQYF
TGCAGCGTCCCGGACGGAAATTACGAGCAGTACTTC
>TRBV7-9|TRBD1|NA|TRBJ1-5
CASSPGGALNQPQHF
TGTGCCAGCAGCCCAGGGGGGGCCTTGAATCAGCCCCAGCATTTT
>TRBV11-2|NA|once|TRBJ2-4
CASSPVAKNIQYF
TGTGCCAGCAGCCCCGTGGCCAAAAACATTCAGTACTTC
>TRBV5-4|NA|once|TRBJ2-7
CASSLDPTSSYEQYF
TGTGCCAGCAGCTTGGACCCAACGTCTTCCTACGAGCAGTACTTC
>TRBV11-3|TRBD2|NA|TRBJ2-5
CASSLGLAGERETQYF
TGTGCCAGCAGCTTGGGACTAGCGGGAGAACGAGAGACCCAGTACTTC
>TRBV13|TRBD2|NA|TRBJ2-5
CASSRGASGLEETQYF
TGTGCCAGCAGCCGAGGGGCTAGCGGGTTGGAAGAGACCCAGTACTTC
>TRBV19|TRBD1|NA|TRBJ1-5
CASSRTGSNQPQHF
TGTGCCAGTAGTCGGACAGGGTCCAATCAGCCCCAGCATTTT
>TRBV28|NA|NA|TRBJ2-7
CASSLGTSYEQYF
TGTGCCAGCAGCCTCGGGACTTCCTACGAGCAGTACTTC
>TRBV28|TRBD1|NA|TRBJ1-5
CASSPTGVYQPQHF
TGTGCCAGCAGTCCCACAGGGGTATATCAGCCCCAGCATTTT
>TRBV10-3|NA|NA|TRBJ1-2
CAISGPRLGQNYGYTF
TGTGCCATCAGCGGACCTCGACTTGGACAGAACTATGGCTACACCTTC
>TRBV28|NA|few|TRBJ1-3
CASSFLSEGYSGNTIYF
TGTGCCAGCAGTTTCTTATCGGAGGGCTACTCTGGAAACACCATATATTTT
>TRBV19|NA|NA|TRBJ2-7
CASSIDRFSYEQYF
TGTGCCAGTAGTATAGACAGATTTTCTTACGAGCAGTACTTC
>TRBV7-6|TRBD2|once|TRBJ2-1
CASSPGLAGGLGRWFF
TGTGCCAGCAGCCCCGGACTAGCGGGGGGCCTTGGAAGATGGTTCTTC
>TRBV6-6|NA|NA|TRBJ2-5
CASNARGPQETQYF
TGTGCCAGCAATGCACGGGGGCCCCAAGAGACCCAGTACTTC
>TRBV7-2|NA|few|TRBJ1-3
CASSLRNTIYF
TGTGCCAGCAGCTTAAGGAACACCATATATTTT